The 27 T cell receptor beta chains in this list originate from one sample, sequenced in a study of CD8+ T cells in alopecia areata. Treatment specified: oral pan-JAK inhibitor, 5-10 mg twice daily. Isolated RNA was reverse transcribed into cDNA used as the sequencing template. The assay was immunoSEQ multiplex PCR, and TCRdb's table has in-frame clones only and misses some. The sample shows 120,000 or so clones, roughly 55% of them seen only once. The sequences come from CD4+ T cells sorted from blood, collected at week 4, from a patient treated with tofacitinib. These receptor sequences come from a human donor with alopecia areata.

The rearrangement joins TRBV4-3 to TRBJ2-7; D gene ambiguous. The CDR3 contains 16 residues. Trimming took off 0 bases at V and 2 bases at J, with 14 bases between the two ends. The germline CDR1 and CDR2 sequences are LGHNA and YSLEER. This CDR3 reads CASSQDVTEATYEQYF. The DNA of the CDR3 is TGCGCCAGCAGCCAAGATGTCACAGAAGCGACCTACGAGCAGTACTTC.

The rearrangement uses TRBV7-8 and TRBJ2-5, with 11 nucleotides matching TRBD2. The trim removed 5 bases at V and 4 bases at J, leaving 9 bases unmatched. There are 16 residues in the CDR3. Germline CDR1 reads SGHVS; CDR2 reads FQNEAQ. CDR3 coding DNA: TGTGCCAGCAGCCCCGGAGTAGCGGGGGGGCGAGAGACCCAGTACTTC. It translates to CASSPGVAGGRETQYF.

The J gene is TRBJ2-7, the V gene TRBV15, with TRBD1 identical over 7 bases. J lost 3 bases, V lost 1 base, and 3 bases had no gene match. CDR1 and CDR2 from the germline V gene are LNHNV and YYDKDF (reference sequence). The CDR3 extends over 14 amino acids. CDR3 nucleotides: TGTGCCACCAGCAGAGGGGACAGAGGCTACGAGCAGTACTTC. Translation gives CATSRGDRGYEQYF.

This clone was seen a handful of times. The rearrangement joins TRBV29-1 to TRBJ2-4; D uncertain. V was clipped by 1 base and J by 6 bases, with 13 bases between them. From germline, CDR1 is SQVTM and CDR2 ANQGSEA. The CDR3 is made up of 14 amino acids. CDR3 nucleotide sequence: TGCAGCGTTGAAGGGACCCCTGGCTTAAACATTCAGTACTTC. This codes for CSVEGTPGLNIQYF.

This chain links TRBV6-6 with TRBJ1-1, with D tentatively TRBD1 (6 bases). From germline, CDR1 is MNHNY and CDR2 SVGAGI (reference sequence). Trimming left V 5 bases short and J 1 base short, with 17 bases between. The CDR3 sequence is 16 residues long. The chain's CDR3 is CASSPLNREWNTEAFF. The CDR3 DNA follows: TGTGCCAGCAGTCCCCTCAACAGGGAGTGGAACACTGAAGCTTTCTTT.

The rearrangement uses TRBV15 and TRBJ2-5; no clear D. The CDR3 runs to 13 residues. V lost 4 bases, J lost 2 bases, and 8 bases lay in between. In germline, CDR1 is LNHNV, CDR2 YYDKDF (reference sequence). CDR3 nucleotide sequence: TGTGCCACCAGCATAGAACCTCAAGAGACCCAGTACTTC. This codes for CATSIEPQETQYF.

The chain carries TRBV7-9 and TRBJ2-7, with D possibly being TRBD2 (6 bases). The germline V gene has CDR1 SEHNR and CDR2 FQNEAQ (reference sequence). V lost 3 bases to trimming and J lost 4 bases, with 7 bases between them. The CDR3 is 12 residues long. Here the CDR3 reads CASSFSGYEQYF. The CDR3 nucleotides are TGTGCCAGCAGCTTCAGCGGGTACGAGCAGTACTTC.

V usage is TRBV7-2 and J usage is TRBJ2-7; 9 bases fit TRBD1. Germline V CDR1 and CDR2: SGHTA, FQGNSA. V was clipped by 3 bases and J by 5 bases; unmatched bases: 8. This CDR3 contains 15 residues. CDR3 DNA sequence: TGTGCCAGCAGCTTCTCGGGACAGGGTATCAACGAGCAGTACTTC. This encodes CASSFSGQGINEQYF.

The chain combines TRBV6-6 with TRBJ1-5, with a possible D match to TRBD1 (5 bases). Germline loops: CDR1 MNHNY, CDR2 SVGAGI (reference sequence). The V gene lost 2 bases and the J gene lost 4 bases, with 9 bases spanning the gap. The length of the CDR3 is 14 residues. The CDR3 loop reads CASSYEGRNQPQHF. CDR3 coding DNA: TGTGCCAGCAGTTACGAGGGGAGGAATCAGCCCCAGCATTTT.

In the case of this clone: Other nucleotide sequences in the sample specify the same CDR3. The chain joins TRBV27 to TRBJ2-1; 11 nucleotides match TRBD2. V gave up 8 bases and J gave up 4 bases; unmatched junction bases: 1. Germline CDR1 and CDR2: MNHEY and SMNVEV (reference sequence). There are 13 residues in the CDR3. CDR3 in amino acids: CASRTSGYNEQFF. The CDR3 DNA reads as TGTGCCAGCCGGACTAGCGGGTACAATGAGCAGTTCTTC.

The rearrangement links TRBV18 to TRBJ2-1; 7 bases are a match to TRBD1. CDR1 is KGHSH, CDR2 LQKENI, per germline. The CDR3 has 14 amino acids. V was clipped by 5 bases and J by 4 bases; unmatched bases: 5. DNA of the CDR3: TGTGCCAGCTCAACGACAGGGTCGTACAATGAGCAGTTCTTC. Its protein is CASSTTGSYNEQFF.

The rearrangement uses TRBV6-6 and TRBJ2-3; TRBD2 matches at 7 bases. The germline V gene encodes CDR1 MNHNY and CDR2 SVGAGI (reference sequence). The J segment lost 6 bases and the V segment lost 4 bases, leaving 13 bases of the junction unmatched. The CDR3 has 16 amino acids. CDR3 sequence: CASSCGGLAGADTQYF. CDR3 bases: TGTGCCAGCAGTTGCGGGGGACTGGCGGGAGCGGATACGCAGTATTTT.

A few counts support this clone. The chain uses TRBV4-2 and TRBJ2-3, with D possibly matching TRBD1 (6 bases). The V end lost 3 bases, the J end lost 0 bases, and 22 bases lay between the germline ends. Germline assignment: CDR1 LGHNA and CDR2 YNFKEQ. The CDR3 has 19 residues. The CDR3 region has the DNA TGTGCCAGCAGCCAGAGGACACAGGGTGTTCCCCCTAGCACAGATACGCAGTATTTT. Translated: CASSQRTQGVPPSTDTQYF.

As to this clone: The germline gene is not matched at one end of the junction; a read error may be the cause. The chain joins TRBV29-1 to TRBJ2-7, with 9 bases matching TRBD1. The germline CDR1 and CDR2 sequences are SQVTM and ANQGSEA. This CDR3 is 11 amino acids long. The CDR3 bases are TGCAGCGTTGATATAGGGACAGGGAAGAACTTC. Translated: CSVDIGTGKNF.

This clone showed up just a few times. The gene calls are TRBV6-6 and TRBJ1-2; TRBD1 might be the D (5 bases). CDR1 MNHNY and CDR2 SVGAGI come from the germline V gene (reference sequence). V was shortened by 7 bases and J by 2 bases, with 11 bases between the two germline ends. The CDR3 contains 13 residues. The CDR3 is CASTDSGNYGYTF. The CDR3 DNA sequence: TGTGCCAGCACCGACAGCGGGAACTATGGCTACACCTTC.

The chain recombines TRBV15 with TRBJ2-5, with 9 bases aligning to TRBD2. This CDR3 is 17 amino acids long. The V gene's germline CDR1 is LNHNV and CDR2 YYDKDF (reference sequence). J gave up 2 bases and V 5 bases, and 12 bases lay outside the gene matches. Here the CDR3 reads CATSAAGVAGVQETQYF. CDR3 DNA: TGTGCCACCAGCGCGGCGGGGGTAGCGGGGGTGCAAGAGACCCAGTACTTC. The full variable domain, completed using reference TRBV15 and TRBJ2-5, is DAMVIQNPRYQVTQFGKPVTLSCSQTLNHNVMYWYQQKSSQAPKLLFHYYDKDFNNEADTPDNFQSRRPNTSFCFLDIRSPGLGDTAMYLCATSAAGVAGVQETQYFGPGTRLLVL.

The chain links TRBV18 to TRBJ2-3; 10 bases match TRBD2. J lost 1 base, V lost 3 bases, and 7 bases had no gene match. Germline V gives CDR1 KGHSH, CDR2 LQKENI. The CDR3 runs 17 residues. CDR3 amino acids: CASSPPISGGRTDTQYF. CDR3 sequence (DNA): TGTGCCAGCTCACCCCCCATTAGCGGGGGGCGCACAGATACGCAGTATTTT.

This chain joins TRBV2 and TRBJ1-2, with a possible D match to TRBD1 (6 bases). CDR1 and CDR2 from the germline V gene are SNHLY and FYNNEI. Trimming shortened V by 8 bases and J by 4 bases, and 20 bases separated the two germline ends. This CDR3 contains 15 residues. CDR3 region: CASGGGGRAAYGYTF. The CDR3 DNA follows: TGTGCCAGCGGAGGGGGTGGCAGGGCGGCCTATGGCTACACCTTC.

The chain uses TRBV4-2 and TRBJ1-6; the match to TRBD1 covers 7 bases. This CDR3 is built from 17 residues. J lost 2 bases, V lost 3 bases, and 7 bases had no gene match. CDR1 is LGHNA, CDR2 YNFKEQ, per germline. CDR3 in DNA: TGTGCCAGCAGCCATACCGACAGGGAGACCTATAATTCACCCCTCCACTTT. Its translation is CASSHTDRETYNSPLHF.

Worth noting for this clone: Compared with germline, one end of the junction differs, possibly owing to a read error. This chain connects TRBV27 to TRBJ2-5; 8 bases are a match to TRBD2. Germline V gene lookup returns CDR1 MNHEY and CDR2 SMNVEV (reference sequence). The CDR3 consists of 16 residues. The DNA of the CDR3 is TGTGCCAACAGTCCCGCTTCCGCTAGCGGGCAAGAGACCCAGTACTTC. It yields the protein CANSPASASGQETQYF.

V gene TRBV15 combines with J gene TRBJ2-7; no clear D. Germline values: CDR1 LNHNV, CDR2 YYDKDF (reference sequence). The CDR3 has 13 residues. V was cut by 5 bases and J by 1 base, with 9 bases left in between. The CDR3 is CATSLDSSYEQYF. The CDR3 DNA reads as TGTGCCACCAGCCTAGACTCGTCCTACGAGCAGTACTTC.

This rearrangement joins TRBV5-1 to TRBJ2-7; 7 bases are shared with TRBD1. This CDR3 is built from 14 residues. Germline V gene lookup returns CDR1 SGHRS and CDR2 YFSETQ. J lost 2 bases, V lost 4 bases, and 6 bases had no gene match. The CDR3 spells CASSLRQGTYEQYF. The CDR3 DNA is TGCGCCAGCAGCCTTAGACAGGGTACCTACGAGCAGTACTTC.

This clone was recorded a few times. V and J are TRBV5-1 and TRBJ2-1, with a tentative D call TRBD2 (6 bases). V dropped 1 base and J dropped 5 bases, with 10 bases sitting between them. Germline V gives CDR1 SGHRS, CDR2 YFSETQ. This CDR3 has 14 amino acids. The CDR3 sequence: CASSLRRDDNEQFF. The CDR3, as DNA: TGCGCCAGCAGCTTGAGGCGGGACGACAATGAGCAGTTCTTC.

CDR3 protein: CASSLVSDRGQGGYTF. The CDR3 region has the DNA TGTGCCAGCAGCTTGGTATCGGACAGGGGGCAAGGAGGCTACACCTTC. The chain recombines TRBV5-4 with TRBJ1-2; TRBD1 matches 11 bases. V lost 0 bases to trimming and J lost 8 bases; unmatched junction nucleotides: 9. The CDR3 is 16 residues long. From germline, CDR1 is SGHNT and CDR2 YYREEE (reference sequence).

This chain connects TRBV15 to TRBJ1-1; 7 bases line up with TRBD1. Germline lookup yields CDR1 LNHNV and CDR2 YYDKDF (reference sequence). V trimming: 2 bases; J trimming: 2 bases; junction bases outside the gene matches: 2. The CDR3 sequence is 14 residues long. The CDR3 DNA reads TGTGCCACCAGCAGAACAGGGGCCAACACTGAAGCTTTCTTT. Residues: CATSRTGANTEAFF.

V and J are TRBV7-2 and TRBJ2-7; 10 nucleotides line up with TRBD2. The germline CDR1 and CDR2 sequences are SGHTA and FQGNSA. The V segment lost 4 bases and the J segment 0 bases; nucleotides outside the gene matches: 3. This CDR3 region has 15 residues. The CDR3 DNA reads TGTGCCAGCAGCTCAAGCGGGGGGGACTCCTACGAGCAGTACTTC. Encoded protein: CASSSSGGDSYEQYF.

V gene TRBV9 combines with J gene TRBJ2-6, with 8 bases that match TRBD1. Trimming took 0 bases from V and 4 from J; bases not matched to a gene: 6. This CDR3 is built from 17 residues. Germline V gives CDR1 SGDLS, CDR2 YYNGEE. CDR3 sequence (DNA): TGTGCCAGCAGCGTAGCGGCAGGGGGCTACGGGGCCAACGTCCTGACTTTC. Translating gives CASSVAAGGYGANVLTF. The full variable domain, in which reference TRBV9 and TRBJ2-6 provide the parts outside the CDR3, is DSGVTQTPKHLITATGQRVTLRCSPRSGDLSVYWYQQSLDQGLQFLIQYYNGEERAKGNILERFSAQQFPDLHSELNLSSLELGDSALYFCASSVAAGGYGANVLTFGAGSRLTVL.